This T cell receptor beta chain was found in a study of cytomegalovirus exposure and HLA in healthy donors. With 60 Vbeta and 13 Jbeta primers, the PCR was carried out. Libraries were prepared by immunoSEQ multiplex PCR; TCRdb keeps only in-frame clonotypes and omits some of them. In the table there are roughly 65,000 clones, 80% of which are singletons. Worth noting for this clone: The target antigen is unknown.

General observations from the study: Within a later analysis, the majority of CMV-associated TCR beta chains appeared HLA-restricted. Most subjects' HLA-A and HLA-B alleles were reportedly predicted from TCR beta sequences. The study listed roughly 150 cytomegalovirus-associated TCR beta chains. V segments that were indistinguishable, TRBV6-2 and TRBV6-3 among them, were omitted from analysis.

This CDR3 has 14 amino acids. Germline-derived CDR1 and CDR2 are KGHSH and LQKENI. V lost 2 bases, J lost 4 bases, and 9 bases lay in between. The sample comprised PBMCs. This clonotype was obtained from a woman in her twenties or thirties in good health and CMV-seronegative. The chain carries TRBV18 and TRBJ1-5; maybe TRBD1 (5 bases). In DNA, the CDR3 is TGTGCCAGCTCACCAGACAGACTTAATCAGCCCCAGCATTTT. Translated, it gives CASSPDRLNQPQHF.